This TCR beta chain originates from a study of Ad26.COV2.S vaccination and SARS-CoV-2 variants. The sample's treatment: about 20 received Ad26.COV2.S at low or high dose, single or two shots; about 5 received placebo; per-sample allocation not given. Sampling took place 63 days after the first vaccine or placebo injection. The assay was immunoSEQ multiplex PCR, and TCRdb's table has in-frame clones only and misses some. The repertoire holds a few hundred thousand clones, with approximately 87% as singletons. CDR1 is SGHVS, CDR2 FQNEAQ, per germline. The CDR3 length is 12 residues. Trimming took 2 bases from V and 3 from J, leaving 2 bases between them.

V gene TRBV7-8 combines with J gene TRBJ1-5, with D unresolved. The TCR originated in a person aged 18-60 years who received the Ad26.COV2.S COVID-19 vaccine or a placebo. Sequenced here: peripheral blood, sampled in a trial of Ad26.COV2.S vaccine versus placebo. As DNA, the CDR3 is TGTGCCAGCAGCTTAACCAATCAGCCCCAGCATTTT. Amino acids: CASSLTNQPQHF.